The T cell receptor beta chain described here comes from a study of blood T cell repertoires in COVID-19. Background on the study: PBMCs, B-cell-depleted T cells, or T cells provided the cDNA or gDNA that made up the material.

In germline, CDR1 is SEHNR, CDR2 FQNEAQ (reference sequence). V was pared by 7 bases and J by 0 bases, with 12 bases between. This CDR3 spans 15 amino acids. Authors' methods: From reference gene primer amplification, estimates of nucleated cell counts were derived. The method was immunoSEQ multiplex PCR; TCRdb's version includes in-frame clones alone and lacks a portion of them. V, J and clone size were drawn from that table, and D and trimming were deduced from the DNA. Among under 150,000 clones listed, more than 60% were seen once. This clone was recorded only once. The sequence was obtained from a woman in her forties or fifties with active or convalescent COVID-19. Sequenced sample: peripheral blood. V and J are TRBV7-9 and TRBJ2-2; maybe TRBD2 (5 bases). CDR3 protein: CASNDFSANTGELFF. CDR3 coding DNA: TGTGCCAGCAACGACTTTAGCGCGAACACCGGGGAGCTGTTTTTT.